These 2 T cell receptor beta chains were all obtained from the same sample, sequenced in a study of blood T cell repertoires in COVID-19. Libraries were prepared by immunoSEQ multiplex PCR; TCRdb keeps only in-frame clonotypes and omits some of them. This table holds under 65,000 clones, approximately 80% found once. Sequenced: peripheral blood. These receptors all come from a woman in her sixties or seventies with acute or convalescent COVID-19.

V usage is TRBV24-1 and J usage is TRBJ2-1, with D possibly matching TRBD1 (6 bases). Per germline, CDR1 KGHDR and CDR2 SFDVKD. The CDR3 spans 16 residues. Trimming removed 3 bases at V and 3 bases at J, with 14 bases between. The CDR3 here is CATSDPAAGVYNEQFF. DNA of the CDR3: TGTGCCACCAGTGATCCGGCGGCAGGGGTCTACAATGAGCAGTTCTTC.

V usage is TRBV30 and J usage is TRBJ1-4; the match to TRBD1 covers 8 bases. Trimming took 3 bases from V and 8 from J; bases not matched to a gene: 11. Germline values: CDR1 GTSNPN, CDR2 SVGIG (reference sequence). There are 15 residues in the CDR3. CDR3 bases: TGTGCCTGGAGGTACTCGGACAGGGAGAACGAAAAACTGTTTTTT. Encoded protein: CAWRYSDRENEKLFF.